The clone carrying this T cell receptor (beta chain) appeared many times. The time point is: newly diagnosed GD, antithyroid drugs for less than 3 months. Generation of the TCR library employed RNA extracted from PBMCs. The sample comes from a study of regulatory T cells in long-lasting Graves disease. To make TCR beta libraries, researchers used iRepertoire HTBI primers and Arm-PCR of CDR3 regions. TCRdb processed the multiplex PCR reads anew with MiXCR; each CDR3 protein has one entry. The repertoire consists of over 200,000 distinct CDR3 sequences, with about a sixth occurring once and the leading ten covering approximately 20%. V lost 0 bases and J lost 4; bases outside the gene matches: 7. Germline V CDR1 and CDR2: LGHDT, YNNKEL (reference sequence). CDR3 length equals 17 residues.

Material: peripheral blood mononuclear cells (PBMCs), obtained at new diagnosis, from a patient treated with antithyroid drugs. The TCR was taken from a female donor with Graves disease. This chain links TRBV3-1 with TRBJ2-1, with TRBD2 matching 9 bases. The DNA of the CDR3 is TGTGCCAGCAGCCAAGAATTTTCCAGCGGGGGGTACAATGAGCAGTTCTTC. It specifies CASSQEFSSGGYNEQFF.